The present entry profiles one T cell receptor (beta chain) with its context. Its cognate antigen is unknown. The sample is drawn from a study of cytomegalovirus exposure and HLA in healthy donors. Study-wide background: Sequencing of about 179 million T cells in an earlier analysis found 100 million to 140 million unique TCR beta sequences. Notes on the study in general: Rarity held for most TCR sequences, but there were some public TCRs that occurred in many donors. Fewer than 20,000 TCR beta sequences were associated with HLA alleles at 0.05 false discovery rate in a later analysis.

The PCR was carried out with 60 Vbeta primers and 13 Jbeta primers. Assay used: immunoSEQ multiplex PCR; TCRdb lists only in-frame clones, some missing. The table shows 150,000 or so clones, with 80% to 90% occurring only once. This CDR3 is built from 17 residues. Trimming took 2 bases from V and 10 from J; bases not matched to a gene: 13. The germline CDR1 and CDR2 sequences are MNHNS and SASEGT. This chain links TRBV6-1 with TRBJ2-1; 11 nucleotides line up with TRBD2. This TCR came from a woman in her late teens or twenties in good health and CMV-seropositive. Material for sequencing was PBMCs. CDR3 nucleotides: TGTGCCAGCAGTGAAATTTGGAGTAGCGGGGGGGCCGGGGAGCAGTTCTTC. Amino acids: CASSEIWSSGGAGEQFF.